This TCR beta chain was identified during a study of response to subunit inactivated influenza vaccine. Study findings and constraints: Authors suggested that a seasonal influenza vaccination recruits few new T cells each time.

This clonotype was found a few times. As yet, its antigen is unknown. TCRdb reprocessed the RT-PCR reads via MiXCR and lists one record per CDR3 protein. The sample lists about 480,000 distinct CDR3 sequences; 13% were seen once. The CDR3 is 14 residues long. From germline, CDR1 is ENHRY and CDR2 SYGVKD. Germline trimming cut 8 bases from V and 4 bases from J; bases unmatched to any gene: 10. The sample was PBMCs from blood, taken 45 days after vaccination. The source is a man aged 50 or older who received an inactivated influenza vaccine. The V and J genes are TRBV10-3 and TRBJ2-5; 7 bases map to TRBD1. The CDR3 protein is CAIGREAGGETQYF. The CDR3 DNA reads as TGTGCCATCGGGAGAGAGGCAGGGGGAGAGACCCAGTACTTC.